The entry below gives a single T cell receptor beta chain sequence along with its context. Its antigen is unidentified. Profiling relied on immunoSEQ multiplex PCR, and the TCRdb table lists in-frame clones only, not all of them. The data show around 1 million clones, approximately 80% seen once. These data come from a study of shared clonotypes between healthy human individuals. The germline gives CDR1 SNHLY, CDR2 FYNNEI. V was pared by 8 bases and J by 4 bases, with 4 bases of the junction left unmatched. The CDR3 runs to 13 residues. Overall study results and limits: Researchers sampled blood only, noting tissue repertoires likely differ. Larger estimated richness was generally recorded for naive subsets relative to memory subsets.

Sequenced sample: memory CD4+ T cells sorted from blood. Specified subset: CD45RA-negative fraction. This sequence originates from a man between 18 and 35 years old in good health. The rearrangement uses TRBV2 and TRBJ1-4, with 7 positions matching TRBD1. CDR3 sequence reads: CASYRGGNEKLFF. The CDR3 DNA reads as TGTGCCAGCTACAGGGGCGGTAATGAAAAACTGTTTTTT. The full variable domain, its missing parts supplied by reference TRBV2 and TRBJ1-4, is EPEVTQTPSHQVTQMGQEVILRCVPISNHLYFYWYRQILGQKVEFLVSFYNNEISEKSEIFDDQFSVERPDGSNFTLKIRSTKLEDSAMYFCASYRGGNEKLFFGSGTQLSVL.